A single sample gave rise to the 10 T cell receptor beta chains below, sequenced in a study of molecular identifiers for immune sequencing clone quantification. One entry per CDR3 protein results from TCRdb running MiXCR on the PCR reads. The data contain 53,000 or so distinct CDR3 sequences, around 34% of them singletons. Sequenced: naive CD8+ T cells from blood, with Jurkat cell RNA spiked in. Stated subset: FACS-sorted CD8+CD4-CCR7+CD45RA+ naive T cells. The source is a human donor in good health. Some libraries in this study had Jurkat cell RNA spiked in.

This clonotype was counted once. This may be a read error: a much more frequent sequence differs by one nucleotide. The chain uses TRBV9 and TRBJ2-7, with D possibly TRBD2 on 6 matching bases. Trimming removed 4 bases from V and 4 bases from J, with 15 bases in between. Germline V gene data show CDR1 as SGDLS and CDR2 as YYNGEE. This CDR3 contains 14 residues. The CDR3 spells CASSTRDSEYEQYF. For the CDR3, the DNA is TGTGCCAGCAGCACACGGGACTCGGAGTACGAGCAGTACTTC.

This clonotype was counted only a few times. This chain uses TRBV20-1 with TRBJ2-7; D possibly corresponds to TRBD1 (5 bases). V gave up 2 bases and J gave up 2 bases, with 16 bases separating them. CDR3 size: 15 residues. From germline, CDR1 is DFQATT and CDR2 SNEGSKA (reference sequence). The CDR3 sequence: CSARPTRGQPYEQYF. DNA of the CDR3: TGCAGTGCTAGACCCACAAGGGGCCAACCCTACGAGCAGTACTTC.

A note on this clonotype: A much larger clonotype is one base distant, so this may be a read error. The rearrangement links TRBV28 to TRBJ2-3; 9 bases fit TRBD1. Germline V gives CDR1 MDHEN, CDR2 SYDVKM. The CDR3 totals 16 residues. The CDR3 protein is CASSSTRQGVTDTQCF. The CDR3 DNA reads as TGTGCCAGCAGTTCCACAAGACAGGGGGTAACAGATACGCAGTGTTTT.

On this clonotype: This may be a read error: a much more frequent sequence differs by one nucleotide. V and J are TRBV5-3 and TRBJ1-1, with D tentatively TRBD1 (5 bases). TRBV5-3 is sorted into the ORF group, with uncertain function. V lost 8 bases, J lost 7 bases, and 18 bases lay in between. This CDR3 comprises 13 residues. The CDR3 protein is CASGLGVNLEAFF. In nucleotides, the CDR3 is TGTGCCAGCGGCTTGGGGGTCAACCTTGAAGCTTTCTTT.

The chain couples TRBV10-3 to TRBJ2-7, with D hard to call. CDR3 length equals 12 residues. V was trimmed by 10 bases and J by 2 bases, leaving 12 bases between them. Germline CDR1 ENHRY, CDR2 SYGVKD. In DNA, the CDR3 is TGTGCCACTAAAGAAGCCCCCTACGAGCAGTACTTC. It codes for CATKEAPYEQYF.

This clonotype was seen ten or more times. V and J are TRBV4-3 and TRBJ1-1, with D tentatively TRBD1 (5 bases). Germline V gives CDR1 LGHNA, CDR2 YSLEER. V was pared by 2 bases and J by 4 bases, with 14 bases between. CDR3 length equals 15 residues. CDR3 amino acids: CASSQRPGGGTEAFF. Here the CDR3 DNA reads TGCGCCAGCAGCCAACGCCCCGGGGGTGGCACTGAAGCTTTCTTT.

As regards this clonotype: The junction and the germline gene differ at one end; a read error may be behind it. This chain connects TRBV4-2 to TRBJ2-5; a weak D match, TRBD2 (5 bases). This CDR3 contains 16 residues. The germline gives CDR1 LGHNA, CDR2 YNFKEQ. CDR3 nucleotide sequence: TGTGCCAGCAGCCAAGACATAACGAGCGGCCAAGAGCCCCAGTACTTC. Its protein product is CASSQDITSGQEPQYF.

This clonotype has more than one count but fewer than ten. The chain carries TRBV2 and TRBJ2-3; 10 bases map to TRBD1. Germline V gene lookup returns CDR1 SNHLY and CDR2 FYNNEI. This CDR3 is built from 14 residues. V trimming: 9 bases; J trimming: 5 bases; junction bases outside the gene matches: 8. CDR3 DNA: TGTGCCAGGACGGACAGGGGGAAAGAAGATACGCAGTATTTT. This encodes CARTDRGKEDTQYF.

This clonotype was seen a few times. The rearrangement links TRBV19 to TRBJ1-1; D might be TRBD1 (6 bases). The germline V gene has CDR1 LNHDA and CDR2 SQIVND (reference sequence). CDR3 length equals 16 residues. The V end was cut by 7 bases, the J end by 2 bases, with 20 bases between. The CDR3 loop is CASIPLGGAKNTEAFF. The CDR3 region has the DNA TGTGCCAGTATCCCCCTCGGGGGGGCAAAAAACACTGAAGCTTTCTTT.

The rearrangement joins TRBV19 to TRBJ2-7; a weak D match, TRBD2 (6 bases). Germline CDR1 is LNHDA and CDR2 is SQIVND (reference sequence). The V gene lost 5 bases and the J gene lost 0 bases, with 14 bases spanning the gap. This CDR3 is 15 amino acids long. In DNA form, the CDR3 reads TGTGCCAGTAGTCTCAGCGGGTCAAGCTCCTACGAGCAGTACTTC. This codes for CASSLSGSSSYEQYF.